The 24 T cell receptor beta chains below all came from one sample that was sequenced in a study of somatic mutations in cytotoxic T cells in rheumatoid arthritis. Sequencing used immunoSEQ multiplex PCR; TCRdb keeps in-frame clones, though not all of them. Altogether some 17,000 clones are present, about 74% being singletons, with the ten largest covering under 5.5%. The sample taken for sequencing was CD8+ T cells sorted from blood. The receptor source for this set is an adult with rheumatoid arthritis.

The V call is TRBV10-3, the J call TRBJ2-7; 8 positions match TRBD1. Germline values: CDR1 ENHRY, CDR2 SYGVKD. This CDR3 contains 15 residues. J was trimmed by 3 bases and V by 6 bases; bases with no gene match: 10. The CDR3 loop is CAISDRDRTFYEQYF. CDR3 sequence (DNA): TGTGCCATCAGCGACCGGGACAGGACGTTCTACGAGCAGTACTTC.

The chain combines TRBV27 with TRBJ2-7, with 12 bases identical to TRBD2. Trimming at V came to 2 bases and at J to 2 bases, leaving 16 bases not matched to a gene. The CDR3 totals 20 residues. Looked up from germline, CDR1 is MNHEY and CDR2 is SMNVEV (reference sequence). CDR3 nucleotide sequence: TGTGCCAGCAGTTTAGGAGGGGGGACTAGCGGGTTCCTACCCCCCTACGAGCAGTACTTC. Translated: CASSLGGGTSGFLPPYEQYF.

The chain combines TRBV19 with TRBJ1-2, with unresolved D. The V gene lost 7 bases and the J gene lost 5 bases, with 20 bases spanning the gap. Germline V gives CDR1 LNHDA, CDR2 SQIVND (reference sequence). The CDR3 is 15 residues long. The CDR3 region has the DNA TGTGCCAGTACCGATCCCGTAGGGAAGGGATATGGCTACACCTTC. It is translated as CASTDPVGKGYGYTF.

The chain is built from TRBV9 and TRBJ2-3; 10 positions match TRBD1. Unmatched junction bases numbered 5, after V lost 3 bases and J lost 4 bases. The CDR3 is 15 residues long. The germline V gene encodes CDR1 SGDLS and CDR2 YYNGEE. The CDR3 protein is CASSAGTGVSDTQYF. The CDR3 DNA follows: TGTGCCAGCAGCGCCGGGACAGGGGTCTCAGATACGCAGTATTTT.

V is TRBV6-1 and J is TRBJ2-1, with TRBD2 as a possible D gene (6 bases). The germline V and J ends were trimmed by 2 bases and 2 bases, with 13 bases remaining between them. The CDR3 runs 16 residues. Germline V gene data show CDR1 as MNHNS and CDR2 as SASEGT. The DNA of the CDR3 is TGTGCCAGCAGTGAACGGGCGGGATGGACCTACAATGAGCAGTTCTTC. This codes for CASSERAGWTYNEQFF.

The CDR3 reads CASSPRTVLNTEAFF. The CDR3 nucleotides read TGTGCCAGCAGCCCGAGGACCGTCCTTAACACTGAAGCTTTCTTT. The chain carries TRBV7-9 and TRBJ1-1; D is unclear. V was trimmed by 5 bases and J by 2 bases, leaving 15 bases between them. The CDR3 spans 15 residues. The V gene's germline CDR1 is SEHNR and CDR2 FQNEAQ (reference sequence).

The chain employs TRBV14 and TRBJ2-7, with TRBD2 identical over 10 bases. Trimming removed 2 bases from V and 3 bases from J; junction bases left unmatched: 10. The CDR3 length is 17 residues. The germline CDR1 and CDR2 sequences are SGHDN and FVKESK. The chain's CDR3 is CASSQRGGTSGVYEQYF. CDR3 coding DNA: TGTGCCAGCAGCCAAAGAGGGGGAACTAGCGGGGTCTACGAGCAGTACTTC.

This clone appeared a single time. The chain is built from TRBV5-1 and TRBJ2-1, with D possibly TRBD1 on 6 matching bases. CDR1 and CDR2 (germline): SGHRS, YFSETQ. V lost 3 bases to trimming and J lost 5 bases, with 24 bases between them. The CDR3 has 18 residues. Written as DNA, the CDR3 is TGCGCCAGCAGCTCGATAGGGGGTGGCACAGGGTCCCACAATGAGCAGTTCTTC. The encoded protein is CASSSIGGGTGSHNEQFF. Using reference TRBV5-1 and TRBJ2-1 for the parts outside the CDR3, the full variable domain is KAGVTQTPRYLIKTRGQQVTLSCSPISGHRSVSWYQQTPGQGLQFLFEYFSETQRNKGNFPGRFSGRQFSNSRSEMNVSTLELGDSALYLCASSSIGGGTGSHNEQFFGPGTRLTVL.

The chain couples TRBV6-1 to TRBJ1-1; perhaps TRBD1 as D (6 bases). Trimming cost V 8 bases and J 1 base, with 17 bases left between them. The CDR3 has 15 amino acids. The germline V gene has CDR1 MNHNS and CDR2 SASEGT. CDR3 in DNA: TGTGCCAGCCCCGCGGGGGGCCCATCGAACACTGAAGCTTTCTTT. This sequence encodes CASPAGGPSNTEAFF.

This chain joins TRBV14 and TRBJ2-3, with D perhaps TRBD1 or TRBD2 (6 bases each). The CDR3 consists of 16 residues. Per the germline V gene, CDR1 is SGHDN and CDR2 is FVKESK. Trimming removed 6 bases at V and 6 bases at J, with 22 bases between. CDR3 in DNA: TGTGCCAGCAGTCATCCAGGACGGGGGCTAGGGGATACGCAGTATTTT. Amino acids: CASSHPGRGLGDTQYF.

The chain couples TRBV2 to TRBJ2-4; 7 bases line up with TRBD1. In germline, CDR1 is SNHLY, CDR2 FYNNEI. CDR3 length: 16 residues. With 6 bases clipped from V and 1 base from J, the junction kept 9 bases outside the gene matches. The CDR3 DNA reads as TGTGCCAGCAGCACCTCAGGGGGTGATGCCAAAAACATTCAGTACTTC. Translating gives CASSTSGGDAKNIQYF. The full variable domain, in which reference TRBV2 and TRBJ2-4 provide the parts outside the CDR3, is EPEVTQTPSHQVTQMGQEVILRCVPISNHLYFYWYRQILGQKVEFLVSFYNNEISEKSEIFDDQFSVERPDGSNFTLKIRSTKLEDSAMYFCASSTSGGDAKNIQYFGAGTRLSVL.

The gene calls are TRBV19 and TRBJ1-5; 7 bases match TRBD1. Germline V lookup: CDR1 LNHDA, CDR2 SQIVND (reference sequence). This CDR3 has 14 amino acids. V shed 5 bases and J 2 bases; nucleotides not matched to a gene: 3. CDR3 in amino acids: CASSFGQGNQPQHF. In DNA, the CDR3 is TGTGCCAGTAGTTTCGGACAGGGCAATCAGCCCCAGCATTTT.

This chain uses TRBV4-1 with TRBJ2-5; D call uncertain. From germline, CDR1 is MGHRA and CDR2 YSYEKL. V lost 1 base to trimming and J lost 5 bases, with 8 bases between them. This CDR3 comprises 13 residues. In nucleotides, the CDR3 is TGCGCCAGCAGCCAAGCTGTTATGGAGACCCAGTACTTC. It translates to CASSQAVMETQYF.

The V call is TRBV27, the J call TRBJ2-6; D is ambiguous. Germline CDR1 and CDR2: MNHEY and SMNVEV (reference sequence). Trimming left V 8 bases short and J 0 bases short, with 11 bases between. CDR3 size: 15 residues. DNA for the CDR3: TGTGCCAGCGGTCCAGGTCACTCTGGGGCCAACGTCCTGACTTTC. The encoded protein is CASGPGHSGANVLTF.

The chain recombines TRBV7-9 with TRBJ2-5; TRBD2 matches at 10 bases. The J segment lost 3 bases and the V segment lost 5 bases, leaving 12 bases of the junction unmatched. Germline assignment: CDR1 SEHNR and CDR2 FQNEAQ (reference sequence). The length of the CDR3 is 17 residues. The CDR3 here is CASSRLAGPSGEETQYF. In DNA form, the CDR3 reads TGTGCCAGCAGCCGACTAGCGGGCCCCTCAGGAGAAGAGACCCAGTACTTC.

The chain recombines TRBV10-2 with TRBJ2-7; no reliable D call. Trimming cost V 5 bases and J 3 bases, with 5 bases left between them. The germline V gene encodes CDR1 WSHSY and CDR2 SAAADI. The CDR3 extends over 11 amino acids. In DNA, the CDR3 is TGCGCCAGCAGTAGGAGCTACGAGCAGTACTTC. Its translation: CASSRSYEQYF.

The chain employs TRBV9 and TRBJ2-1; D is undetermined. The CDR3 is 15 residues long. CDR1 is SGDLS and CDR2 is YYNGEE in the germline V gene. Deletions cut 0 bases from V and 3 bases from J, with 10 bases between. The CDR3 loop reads CASSVERNDYNEQFF. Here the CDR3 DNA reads TGTGCCAGCAGCGTAGAAAGAAACGACTACAATGAGCAGTTCTTC. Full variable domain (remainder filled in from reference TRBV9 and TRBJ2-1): DSGVTQTPKHLITATGQRVTLRCSPRSGDLSVYWYQQSLDQGLQFLIQYYNGEERAKGNILERFSAQQFPDLHSELNLSSLELGDSALYFCASSVERNDYNEQFFGPGTRLTVL.

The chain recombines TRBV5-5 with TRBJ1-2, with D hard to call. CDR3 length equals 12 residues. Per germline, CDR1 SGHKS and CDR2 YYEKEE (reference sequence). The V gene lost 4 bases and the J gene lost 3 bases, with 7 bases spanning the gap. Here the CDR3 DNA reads TGTGCCAGCAGCGGTTGGGACTATGGCTACACCTTC. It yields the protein CASSGWDYGYTF. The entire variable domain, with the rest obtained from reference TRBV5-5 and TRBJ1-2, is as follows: DAGVTQSPTHLIKTRGQQVTLRCSPISGHKSVSWYQQVLGQGPQFIFQYYEKEERGRGNFPDRFSARQFPNYSSELNVNALLLGDSALYLCASSGWDYGYTFGSGTRLTVV.

This chain's CDR3 is CACLAPPRLNEKLFF. The CDR3 bases are TGCGCCTGTCTGGCCCCCCCCAGGCTTAATGAAAAACTGTTTTTT. The genes are TRBV5-1 and TRBJ1-4; D is unresolved. The CDR3 extends over 15 amino acids. Germline loops: CDR1 SGHRS, CDR2 YFSETQ. Trimming left V 10 bases short and J 4 bases short, with 20 bases between.

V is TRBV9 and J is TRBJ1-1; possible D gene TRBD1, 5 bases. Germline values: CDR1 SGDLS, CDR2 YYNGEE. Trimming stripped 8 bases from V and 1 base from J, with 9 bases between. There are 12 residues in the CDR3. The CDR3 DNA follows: TGTGCCAGTACAGGCCCGAACACTGAAGCTTTCTTT. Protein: CASTGPNTEAFF.

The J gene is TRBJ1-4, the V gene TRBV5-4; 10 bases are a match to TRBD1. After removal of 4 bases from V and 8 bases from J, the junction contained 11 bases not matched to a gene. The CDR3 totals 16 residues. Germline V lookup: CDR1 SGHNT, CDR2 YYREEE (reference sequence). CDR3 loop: CASSPDLGTGEEKLFF. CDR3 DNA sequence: TGTGCCAGCAGCCCCGATCTCGGGACAGGGGAGGAAAAACTGTTTTTT.

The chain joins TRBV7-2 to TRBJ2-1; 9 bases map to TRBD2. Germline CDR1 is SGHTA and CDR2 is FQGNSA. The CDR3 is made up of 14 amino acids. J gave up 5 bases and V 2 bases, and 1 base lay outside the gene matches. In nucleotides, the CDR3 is TGTGCCAGCAGCTTAAGCGGGGGGAACAATGAGCAGTTCTTC. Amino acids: CASSLSGGNNEQFF. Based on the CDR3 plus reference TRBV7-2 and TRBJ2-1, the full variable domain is GAGVSQSPSNKVTEKGKDVELRCDPISGHTALYWYRQSLGQGLEFLIYFQGNSAPDKSGLPSDRFSAERTGGSVSTLTIQRTQQEDSAVYLCASSLSGGNNEQFFGPGTRLTVL.

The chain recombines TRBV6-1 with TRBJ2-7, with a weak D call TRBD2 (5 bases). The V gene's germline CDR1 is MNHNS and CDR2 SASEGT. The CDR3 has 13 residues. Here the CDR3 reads CSTRGYAGYEQYF. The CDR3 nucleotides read TGTTCCACCCGGGGATATGCGGGCTACGAGCAGTACTTC.

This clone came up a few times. The chain's CDR3 is CASRKGNYGYTF. The CDR3 bases are TGTGCCAGCAGGAAGGGGAACTATGGCTACACCTTC. The gene calls are TRBV7-9 and TRBJ1-2; D might be TRBD1 (5 bases). Germline V gene data show CDR1 as SEHNR and CDR2 as FQNEAQ (reference sequence). Trimming stripped 6 bases from V and 2 bases from J, with 7 bases between. The CDR3 has 12 residues.